These 23 T cell receptor beta chains originate from one sample sequenced in a study of blood T cells in healthy people across ages. A second PCR of about 6 to 11 cycles used a sample-barcoded 5' primer and a J-beta primer mix. TCRdb processed the 5' RACE reads anew with MiXCR; each CDR3 protein has one entry. The table has about 1.4 million distinct CDR3 sequences, around 59% seen once. Sequenced input: blood. The receptors stem from a man aged 18 to 30 in good health.

The chain links TRBV27 to TRBJ2-5; 8 bases agree with TRBD2. The J call may be wrong; the DNA end is better matched by TRBJ2-7. CDR3 size: 15 residues. Germline CDR1 is MNHEY and CDR2 is SMNVEV (reference sequence). DNA for the CDR3: TGTGCCAGCAGCCCTACGGGGGGGTACACGTACGAGCAGTACTTC. It translates to CASSPTGGYTYEQYF.

The chain couples TRBV7-9 to TRBJ1-2, with no clear D. CDR1 and CDR2 (germline): SEHNR, FQNEAQ (reference sequence). The CDR3 sequence is 15 residues long. Trimming left V 4 bases short and J 4 bases short, with 16 bases between. The CDR3 sequence: CASSSGRADSYGYTF. Here the CDR3 DNA reads TGTGCCAGCAGCTCCGGGCGGGCCGATAGCTATGGCTACACCTTC.

The chain joins TRBV7-2 to TRBJ1-4; unclear D gene. The CDR3 contains 17 residues. Per germline, CDR1 SGHTA and CDR2 FQGNSA. V lost 0 bases to trimming and J lost 0 bases, with 11 bases between them. As DNA, the CDR3 is TGTGCCAGCAGCTTAGCAGTTCAGAGACCAACTAATGAAAAACTGTTTTTT. It encodes CASSLAVQRPTNEKLFF.

The chain uses TRBV29-1 and TRBJ2-3, with D unclear. CDR1 and CDR2 from the germline V gene are SQVTM and ANQGSEA. Trimming shortened V by 2 bases and J by 2 bases, and 14 bases separated the two germline ends. The CDR3 has 15 amino acids. The CDR3 DNA reads as TGCAGCGTTGAAAATGACGAAGGGCACACAGATACGCAGTATTTT. It encodes CSVENDEGHTDTQYF.

This sequence joins TRBV12-3 or TRBV12-4 and TRBJ2-5, with 10 bases matching TRBD1. The J segment lost 4 bases and the V segment lost 4 bases, leaving 9 bases of the junction unmatched. This CDR3 region has 16 residues. The CDR3 here is CASSSTPTGGGETQYF. The CDR3 DNA reads TGTGCCAGCAGTTCCACCCCGACAGGGGGCGGAGAGACCCAGTACTTC.

The chain uses TRBV10-2 and TRBJ2-1, with 7 bases identical to TRBD1. Germline V CDR1 and CDR2: WSHSY, SAAADI. The CDR3 sequence is 17 residues long. V dropped 2 bases and J dropped 1; count of bases not matched to a gene: 8. CDR3 nucleotide sequence: TGCGCCAGCAGTGAGCCGACAGGGATTTTTTCCTACAATGAGCAGTTCTTC. Protein: CASSEPTGIFSYNEQFF.

V usage is TRBV20-1 and J usage is TRBJ1-2; D not certain. Germline V lookup: CDR1 DFQATT, CDR2 SNEGSKA (reference sequence). This CDR3 contains 15 residues. V was cut by 6 bases and J by 7 bases, with 24 bases left in between. CDR3 in amino acids: CSAATPLNTIFGYTF. The CDR3 DNA sequence: TGCAGTGCCGCCACCCCTCTAAATACCATCTTTGGCTACACCTTC.

The gene calls are TRBV12-3 or TRBV12-4 and TRBJ2-5; D is possibly TRBD1 or TRBD2 (5 bases each). The germline V and J ends were trimmed by 5 bases and 2 bases, with 15 bases remaining between them. The CDR3 consists of 15 residues. In DNA, the CDR3 is TGTGCCAGCAGTCCCGACGGGACGGCTCAAGAGACCCAGTACTTC. This sequence encodes CASSPDGTAQETQYF.

The gene calls are TRBV4-3 and TRBJ2-2; 10 bases agree with TRBD2. The CDR3 contains 18 residues. V was pared by 5 bases and J by 0 bases, with 9 bases of the junction left unmatched. The germline V gene has CDR1 LGHNA and CDR2 YSLEER. CDR3 in amino acids: CASSLTGLAAPNTGELFF. The CDR3 DNA reads as TGCGCCAGCAGCTTAACTGGACTAGCGGCTCCGAACACCGGGGAGCTGTTTTTT.

CDR3 coding DNA: TGTGCCAGCACCGGAGTGGTCGGGGATACGCAGTATTTT. Translated, it gives CASTGVVGDTQYF. J is TRBJ2-3 and V is TRBV2; D is unclear. Germline loops: CDR1 SNHLY, CDR2 FYNNEI. V gave up 7 bases and J gave up 6 bases, with 14 bases separating them. This CDR3 has 13 amino acids.

The V call is TRBV11-2, the J call TRBJ1-2; 7 bases are shared with TRBD1. Germline-derived CDR1 and CDR2 are SGHAT and FQNNGV. This CDR3 has 15 residues. Trimming cost V 6 bases and J 4 bases; bases outside gene matches: 11. The CDR3 DNA reads as TGTGCCAGCAGTTCCATAGGACAGGCAATCTATGGCTACACCTTC. Translating gives CASSSIGQAIYGYTF.

V gene TRBV29-1 combines with J gene TRBJ2-7; D unresolved. Trimming removed 4 bases at V and 5 bases at J, with 9 bases between. The germline gives CDR1 SQVTM, CDR2 ANQGSEA. This CDR3 region has 11 residues. CDR3 loop: CSVVQVDEQYF. The CDR3 coding sequence is TGCAGCGTTGTTCAGGTAGACGAGCAGTACTTC.

This clonotype appeared a few times. V is TRBV12-3 or TRBV12-4 and J is TRBJ2-7; 8 bases match TRBD2. V lost 5 bases, J lost 0 bases, and 6 bases stayed unmatched. This CDR3 contains 15 residues. The CDR3 spells CASSSSGISSYEQYF. CDR3 nucleotides: TGTGCCAGCAGTAGTAGCGGGATTTCCTCCTACGAGCAGTACTTC.

V is TRBV5-1 and J is TRBJ2-7, with D unclear. The germline V gene has CDR1 SGHRS and CDR2 YFSETQ. With 0 bases removed from V and 0 bases from J, the gap between germline ends came to 7 bases. The CDR3 is 14 residues long. The CDR3 coding sequence is TGCGCCAGCAGCTTGGAGACGGACTCCTACGAGCAGTACTTC. This encodes CASSLETDSYEQYF.

The V call is TRBV7-9, the J call TRBJ2-7; D remains unclear. Trimming left V 3 bases short and J 4 bases short, with 13 bases between. Looked up from germline, CDR1 is SEHNR and CDR2 is FQNEAQ (reference sequence). The CDR3 spans 14 residues. CDR3 amino acids: CASSLAPTHYEQYF. Written as DNA, the CDR3 is TGTGCCAGCAGCTTGGCCCCGACCCATTACGAGCAGTACTTC.

The chain joins TRBV4-1 to TRBJ1-2; no firm D call. V lost 6 bases and J 6 bases, leaving 11 bases between the germline ends. Looked up from germline, CDR1 is MGHRA and CDR2 is YSYEKL. The CDR3 sequence is 12 residues long. The DNA of the CDR3 is TGCGCCAGCAGTTACAACGGGGATGGCTACACCTTC. Protein product: CASSYNGDGYTF.

The CDR3 DNA is TGTGCCAGCAGATTAAATACAGGGGGCGAATGGGCTGAAGCTTTCTTT. Protein sequence: CASRLNTGGEWAEAFF. The chain combines TRBV6-2 or TRBV6-3 with TRBJ1-1; TRBD1 matches 9 bases. The CDR3 covers 16 residues. Germline CDR1 is MNHEY and CDR2 is SVGEGT. V was pared by 6 bases and J by 6 bases, with 14 bases of the junction left unmatched.

This rearrangement joins TRBV12-3 or TRBV12-4 to TRBJ1-2; D may be TRBD1 (5 bases). CDR3 length equals 14 residues. V was cut by 2 bases and J by 5 bases, with 12 bases left in between. CDR3 in amino acids: CASSLTQWGYGYTF. The CDR3 nucleotides read TGTGCCAGCAGTTTAACCCAGTGGGGGTATGGCTACACCTTC.

The chain has TRBV5-1 and TRBJ2-1, with 9 bases fitting TRBD2. V was clipped by 4 bases and J by 4 bases; unmatched bases: 9. There are 16 residues in the CDR3. Germline loops: CDR1 SGHRS, CDR2 YFSETQ. The DNA of the CDR3 is TGCGCCAGCAGCGCACCAACGGGACTAGCTTACAATGAGCAGTTCTTC. It translates to CASSAPTGLAYNEQFF.

This clonotype was detected only a few times. The chain joins TRBV3-1 to TRBJ1-2; a weak D match, TRBD1 (6 bases). V was trimmed by 1 base and J by 0 bases, leaving 12 bases between them. This CDR3 region has 16 residues. Germline CDR1 reads LGHDT; CDR2 reads YNNKEL (reference sequence). The CDR3: CASSQVQGYSNYGYTF. Here the CDR3 DNA reads TGTGCCAGCAGCCAAGTTCAGGGGTATTCTAACTATGGCTACACCTTC.

The chain combines TRBV5-1 with TRBJ2-3; 9 bases agree with TRBD2. Looked up from germline, CDR1 is SGHRS and CDR2 is YFSETQ. The CDR3 is 15 amino acids. V was clipped by 3 bases and J by 4 bases; unmatched bases: 6. The CDR3 coding sequence is TGCGCCAGCAGCTCTTTAGCGGGAGAATCAGATACGCAGTATTTT. Translation: CASSSLAGESDTQYF.

The chain uses TRBV9 and TRBJ2-2; D is ambiguous. CDR3 length equals 12 residues. In germline, CDR1 is SGDLS, CDR2 YYNGEE. The V gene lost 3 bases and the J gene lost 5 bases, with 5 bases spanning the gap. The CDR3 region has the DNA TGTGCCAGCAGCGGCGAAACCGGGGAGCTGTTTTTT. This sequence encodes CASSGETGELFF. Together with reference TRBV9 and TRBJ2-2, the CDR3 gives the full variable domain: DSGVTQTPKHLITATGQRVTLRCSPRSGDLSVYWYQQSLDQGLQFLIQYYNGEERAKGNILERFSAQQFPDLHSELNLSSLELGDSALYFCASSGETGELFFGEGSRLTVL.

The chain uses TRBV29-1 and TRBJ2-7, with 11 bases matching TRBD2. The CDR3 has 14 residues. Germline V gene lookup returns CDR1 SQVTM and CDR2 ANQGSEA. V was clipped by 6 bases and J by 2 bases; unmatched bases: 6. The CDR3 region has the DNA TGCAGCGTCTTCGGGACTAGCGGAACCTACGAGCAGTACTTC. Protein: CSVFGTSGTYEQYF.